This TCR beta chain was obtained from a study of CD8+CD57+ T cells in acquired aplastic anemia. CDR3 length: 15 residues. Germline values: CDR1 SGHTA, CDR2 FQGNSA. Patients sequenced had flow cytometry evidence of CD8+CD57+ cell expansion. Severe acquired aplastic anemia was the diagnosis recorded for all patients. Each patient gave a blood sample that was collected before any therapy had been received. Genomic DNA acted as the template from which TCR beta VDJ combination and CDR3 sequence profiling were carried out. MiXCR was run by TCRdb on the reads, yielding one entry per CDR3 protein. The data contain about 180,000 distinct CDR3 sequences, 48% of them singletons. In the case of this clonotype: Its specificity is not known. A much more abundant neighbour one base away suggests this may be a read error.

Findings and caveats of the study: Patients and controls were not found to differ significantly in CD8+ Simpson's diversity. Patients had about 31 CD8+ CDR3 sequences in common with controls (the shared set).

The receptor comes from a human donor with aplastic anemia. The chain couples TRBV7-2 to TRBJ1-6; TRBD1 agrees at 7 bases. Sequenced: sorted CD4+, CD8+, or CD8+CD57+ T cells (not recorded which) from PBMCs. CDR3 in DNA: TGTGCCAGCAGTCAATCCGGGACAGATAATCCACCCCTCCACTTT. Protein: CASSQSGTDNPPLHF.